These 15 T cell receptor beta chains originate from one sample sequenced in a study of CD8+ T cells in alopecia areata. RNA extraction and reverse transcription yielded cDNA as sequencing template. Assay: immunoSEQ multiplex PCR; the TCRdb copy retains only in-frame clones and omits some. Of 95,000 to 120,000 clones listed, around 55% were seen once; the top ten hold 20% to 25%. The sample comprised CD8+ T cells sorted from blood. All receptors come from a human donor in good health.

This clone came up once. The chain has TRBV6-4 and TRBJ1-5; possible D gene TRBD1, 6 bases. Germline values: CDR1 MRHNA, CDR2 SNTAGT. The CDR3 contains 14 residues. V was trimmed by 4 bases and J by 3 bases, leaving 10 bases between them. CDR3 sequence reads: CASSADSDNQPQHF. CDR3 sequence (DNA): TGTGCCAGCAGTGCGGACAGTGACAATCAGCCCCAGCATTTT.

The chain employs TRBV7-8 and TRBJ1-5; D is uncertain. The CDR3 sequence is 15 residues long. Germline V gene data show CDR1 as SGHVS and CDR2 as FQNEAQ. Trimming shortened V by 5 bases and J by 7 bases, and 18 bases separated the two germline ends. CDR3 sequence reads: CASSPTRLGGQPQHF. The CDR3 DNA sequence: TGTGCCAGCAGCCCAACTCGGCTGGGCGGCCAGCCCCAGCATTTT.

V and J are TRBV5-6 and TRBJ2-2; D gene unclear. Trimming pared 2 bases from V and 1 base from J, leaving 9 bases between. The CDR3 is 15 residues long. CDR1 SGHDT and CDR2 YYEEEE come from the germline V gene. CDR3 nucleotides: TGTGCCAGCAGCTTTGGTTGGGGGAACACCGGGGAGCTGTTTTTT. Protein product: CASSFGWGNTGELFF.

The sample holds a few counts of this clone. The chain recombines TRBV15 with TRBJ2-7; D call uncertain. CDR3 length equals 14 residues. V was shortened by 1 base and J by 3 bases, with 10 bases between the two germline ends. Germline V gene data show CDR1 as LNHNV and CDR2 as YYDKDF (reference sequence). CDR3 sequence (DNA): TGTGCCACCAGCAGAGGAGAAAACATCTACGAGCAGTACTTC. This sequence encodes CATSRGENIYEQYF.

The V call is TRBV7-9, the J call TRBJ2-1; 12 bases are shared with TRBD2. CDR1 SEHNR and CDR2 FQNEAQ come from the germline V gene (reference sequence). Unmatched junction bases numbered 5, after V lost 5 bases and J lost 3 bases. There are 16 residues in the CDR3. The CDR3 DNA follows: TGTGCCAGCAGCCAAGCTAGCGGGGGGGACTACAATGAGCAGTTCTTC. This sequence encodes CASSQASGGDYNEQFF.

The chain couples TRBV28 to TRBJ2-7; the match to TRBD2 covers 7 bases. The V gene's germline CDR1 is MDHEN and CDR2 SYDVKM. This CDR3 contains 14 residues. V was clipped by 5 bases and J by 6 bases; unmatched bases: 10. The CDR3 nucleotides are TGTGCCAGCAGTCTAAGAATGGGGGGGGTCGAGCAGTACTTC. Translated: CASSLRMGGVEQYF.

This chain links TRBV28 with TRBJ2-5; TRBD2 matches 10 bases. The germline V gene encodes CDR1 MDHEN and CDR2 SYDVKM. The CDR3 length is 14 residues. V dropped 2 bases and J dropped 3; count of bases not matched to a gene: 0. In nucleotides, the CDR3 is TGTGCCAGCAGTTTACTAGCGGGGGAAGAGACCCAGTACTTC. Its translation: CASSLLAGEETQYF.

The chain combines TRBV15 with TRBJ1-5, with D possibly matching TRBD1 (5 bases). CDR1 LNHNV and CDR2 YYDKDF come from the germline V gene (reference sequence). This CDR3 is 14 amino acids long. The V gene lost 1 base and the J gene lost 5 bases, with 9 bases spanning the gap. CDR3 sequence (DNA): TGTGCCACCAGCAGAGGACGGGGCTATCAGCCCCAGCATTTT. Translating it yields CATSRGRGYQPQHF.

The rearrangement joins TRBV9 to TRBJ2-6; perhaps TRBD1 as D (5 bases). CDR1 is SGDLS, CDR2 YYNGEE, per germline. CDR3 length equals 15 residues. V lost 3 bases, J lost 2 bases, and 9 bases lay in between. Here the CDR3 DNA reads TGTGCCAGCAGCGAGGCAGGGACTGGGGCCAACGTCCTGACTTTC. Encoded protein: CASSEAGTGANVLTF. Using reference TRBV9 and TRBJ2-6 for the parts outside the CDR3, the full variable domain is DSGVTQTPKHLITATGQRVTLRCSPRSGDLSVYWYQQSLDQGLQFLIQYYNGEERAKGNILERFSAQQFPDLHSELNLSSLELGDSALYFCASSEAGTGANVLTFGAGSRLTVL.

The chain uses TRBV29-1 and TRBJ2-7; D perhaps matches TRBD2 (6 bases). The CDR3 has 12 amino acids. Trimming removed 5 bases at V and 3 bases at J, with 11 bases between. Germline V gene lookup returns CDR1 SQVTM and CDR2 ANQGSEA. CDR3 DNA sequence: TGCAGCGTTTCCGGGAGCCACTACGAGCAGTACTTC. Encoded protein: CSVSGSHYEQYF.

This clone was seen a single time. V usage is TRBV29-1 and J usage is TRBJ1-1; no clear D gene. Germline V lookup: CDR1 SQVTM, CDR2 ANQGSEA. V lost 4 bases and J 5 bases, leaving 8 bases between the germline ends. The CDR3 runs 11 residues. Written as DNA, the CDR3 is TGCAGCGTTGGTCCCGGGACTGAAGCTTTCTTT. As protein: CSVGPGTEAFF.

The chain recombines TRBV5-6 with TRBJ2-3, with 7 positions matching TRBD2. Germline CDR1 SGHDT, CDR2 YYEEEE. This CDR3 has 16 amino acids. The trim removed 5 bases at V and 1 base at J, leaving 10 bases unmatched. The CDR3 coding sequence is TGTGCCAGCAGGACCTACTGGGACTACGGCACAGATACGCAGTATTTT. This translates into CASRTYWDYGTDTQYF.

This chain joins TRBV7-9 and TRBJ1-4; unclear D gene. The CDR3 is 12 amino acids. The V end was cut by 1 base, the J end by 10 bases, with 7 bases between. Germline-derived CDR1 and CDR2 are SEHNR and FQNEAQ (reference sequence). The CDR3 protein is CASSLETAKLFF. The CDR3 DNA sequence: TGTGCCAGCAGCTTAGAAACGGCAAAACTGTTTTTT.

The gene calls are TRBV7-9 and TRBJ2-3; D is ambiguous. V lost 1 base and J lost 5, with 13 bases in between. CDR3 length equals 15 residues. Germline assignment: CDR1 SEHNR and CDR2 FQNEAQ (reference sequence). CDR3 protein: CASSLGVSEGDTQYF. CDR3 coding DNA: TGTGCCAGCAGCTTAGGAGTGTCGGAAGGAGATACGCAGTATTTT.

This sequence joins TRBV30 and TRBJ1-5; D remains unclear. V was cut by 3 bases and J by 4 bases, with 13 bases left in between. This CDR3 spans 14 amino acids. The germline V gene has CDR1 GTSNPN and CDR2 SVGIG (reference sequence). CDR3 sequence reads: CAWSSVRRNQPQHF. CDR3 in DNA: TGTGCCTGGAGCTCGGTCAGGCGGAATCAGCCCCAGCATTTT.